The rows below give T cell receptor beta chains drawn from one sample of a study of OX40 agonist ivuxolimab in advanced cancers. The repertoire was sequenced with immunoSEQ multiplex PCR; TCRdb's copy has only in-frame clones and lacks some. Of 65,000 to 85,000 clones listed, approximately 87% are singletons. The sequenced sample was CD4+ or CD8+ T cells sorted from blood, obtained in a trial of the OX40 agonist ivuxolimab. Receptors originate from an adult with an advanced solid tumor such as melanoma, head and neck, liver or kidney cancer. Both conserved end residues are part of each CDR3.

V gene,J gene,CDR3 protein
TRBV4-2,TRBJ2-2,CASSHSSGGLNTGELFF
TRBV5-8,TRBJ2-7,CASSLGATGLDEQYF
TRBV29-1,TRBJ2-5,CSVLLAGEQETQYF
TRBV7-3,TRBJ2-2,CASSFDRYTGELFF
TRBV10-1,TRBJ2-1,CASSEEFRQGLNNEQFF
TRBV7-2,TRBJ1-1,CASSVQGRKNTEAFF
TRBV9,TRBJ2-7,CASSLDRGKDEQYF
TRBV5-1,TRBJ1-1,CASSLETNTEAFF
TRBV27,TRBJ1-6,CASSPRTRAYNSPLHF
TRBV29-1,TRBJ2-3,CSVGEGIGGTDTQYF
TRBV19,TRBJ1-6,CASTPGWTGWNSPLHF
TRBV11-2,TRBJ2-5,CASSSVGASQGQYF
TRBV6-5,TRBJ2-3,CASSYGTARGTDTQYF
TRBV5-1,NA,CASSLGASPYEQYF
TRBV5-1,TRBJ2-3,CASSLDHPGTDTQYF
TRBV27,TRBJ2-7,CASSLRSGFWYEQYF
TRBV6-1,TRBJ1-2,CASSAKQEDGYTF
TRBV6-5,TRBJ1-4,CASSRGGEKLFF
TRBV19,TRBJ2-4,CASSSQGGNIQYF
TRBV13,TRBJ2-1,CASRPRLDSGNEQFF
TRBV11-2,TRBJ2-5,CASSLGQATQETQYF
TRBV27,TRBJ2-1,CASSLLGGAEQFF
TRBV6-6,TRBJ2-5,CASSQRRGAQETQYF
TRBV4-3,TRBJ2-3,CASSQGGGEWGTDTQYF
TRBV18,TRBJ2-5,CASSPQGEETQYF
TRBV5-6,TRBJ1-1,CASSSGRAGNTEAFF
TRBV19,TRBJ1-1,CASSIGDRVGLNTEAFF
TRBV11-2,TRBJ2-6,CASSLRASSGANVLTF
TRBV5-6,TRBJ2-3,CASSLLSGSADTQYF
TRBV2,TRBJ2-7,CASSGGDTREQYF
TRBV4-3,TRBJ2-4,CASSQGRDQIQYF
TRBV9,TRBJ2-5,CASSVSGTSTQETQYF
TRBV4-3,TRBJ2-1,CASSQDVYSIQFF
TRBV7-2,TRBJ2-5,CASSLDRSQGGPVETQYF
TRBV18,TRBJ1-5,CASSPTTLGRQPQHF
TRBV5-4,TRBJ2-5,CASSSTSGTGGETQYF
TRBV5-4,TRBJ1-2,CASSFGLSYGYTF
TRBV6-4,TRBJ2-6,CASSALDGANVLTF
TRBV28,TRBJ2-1,CASSFSGGYNEQFF